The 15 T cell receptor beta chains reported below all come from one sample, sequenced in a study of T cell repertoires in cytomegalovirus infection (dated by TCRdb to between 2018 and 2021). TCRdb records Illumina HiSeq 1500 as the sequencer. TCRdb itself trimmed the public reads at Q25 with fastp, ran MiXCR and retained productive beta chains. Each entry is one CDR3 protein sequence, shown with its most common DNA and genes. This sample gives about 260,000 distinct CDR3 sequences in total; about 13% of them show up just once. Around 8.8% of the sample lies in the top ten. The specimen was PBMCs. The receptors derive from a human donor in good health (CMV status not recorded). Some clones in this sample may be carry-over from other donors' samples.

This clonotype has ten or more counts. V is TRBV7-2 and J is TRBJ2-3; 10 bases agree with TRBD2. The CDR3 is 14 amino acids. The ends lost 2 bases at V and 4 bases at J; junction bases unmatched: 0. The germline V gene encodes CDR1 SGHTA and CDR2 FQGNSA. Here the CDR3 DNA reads TGTGCCAGCAGCTTACTAGCGGGAGCAGATACGCAGTATTTT. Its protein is CASSLLAGADTQYF.

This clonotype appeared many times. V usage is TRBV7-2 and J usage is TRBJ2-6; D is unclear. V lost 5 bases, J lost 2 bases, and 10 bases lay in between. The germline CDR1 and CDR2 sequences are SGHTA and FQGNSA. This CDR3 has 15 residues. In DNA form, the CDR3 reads TGTGCCAGCAGCCCAGGTGGCGCTGGGGCCAACGTCCTGACTTTC. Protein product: CASSPGGAGANVLTF.

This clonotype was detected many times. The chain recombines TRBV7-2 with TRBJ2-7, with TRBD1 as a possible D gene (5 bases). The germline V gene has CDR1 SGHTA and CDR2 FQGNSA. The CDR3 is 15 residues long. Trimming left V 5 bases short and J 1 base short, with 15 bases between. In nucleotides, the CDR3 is TGTGCCAGCAGCCCAGAAGGGGATCCTTCCTACGAGCAGTACTTC. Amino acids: CASSPEGDPSYEQYF.

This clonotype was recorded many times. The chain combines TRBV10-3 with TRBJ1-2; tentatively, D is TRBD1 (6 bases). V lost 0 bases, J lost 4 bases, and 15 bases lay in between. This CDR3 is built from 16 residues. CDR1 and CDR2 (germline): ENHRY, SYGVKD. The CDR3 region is CAISESWGASAYGYTF. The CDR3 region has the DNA TGTGCCATCAGTGAGTCATGGGGGGCCTCTGCCTATGGCTACACCTTC.

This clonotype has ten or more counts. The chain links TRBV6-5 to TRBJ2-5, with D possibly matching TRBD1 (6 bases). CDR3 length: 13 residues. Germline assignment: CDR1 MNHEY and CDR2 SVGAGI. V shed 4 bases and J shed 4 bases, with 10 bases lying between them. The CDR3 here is CASSSGAAETQYF. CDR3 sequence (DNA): TGTGCCAGCAGTTCAGGGGCGGCAGAGACCCAGTACTTC.

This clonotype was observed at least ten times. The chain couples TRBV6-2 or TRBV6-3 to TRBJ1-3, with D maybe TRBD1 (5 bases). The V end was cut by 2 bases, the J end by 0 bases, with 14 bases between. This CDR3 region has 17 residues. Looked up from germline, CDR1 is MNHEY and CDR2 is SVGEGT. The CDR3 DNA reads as TGTGCCAGCAGTTACGCCTCGGGACCTATCTCTGGAAACACCATATATTTT. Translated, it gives CASSYASGPISGNTIYF.

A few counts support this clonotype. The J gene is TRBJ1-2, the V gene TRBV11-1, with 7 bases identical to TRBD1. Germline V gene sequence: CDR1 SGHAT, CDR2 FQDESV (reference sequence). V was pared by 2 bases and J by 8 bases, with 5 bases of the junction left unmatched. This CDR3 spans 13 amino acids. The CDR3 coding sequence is TGTGCCAGCAGCTTAAACAGGGGTGGCGGCTACACCTTC. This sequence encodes CASSLNRGGGYTF.

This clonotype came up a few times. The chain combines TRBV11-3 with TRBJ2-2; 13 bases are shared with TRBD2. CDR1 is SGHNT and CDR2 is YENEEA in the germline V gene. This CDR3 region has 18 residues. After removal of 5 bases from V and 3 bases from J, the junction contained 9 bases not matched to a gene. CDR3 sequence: CASSPSRLAGGHTGELFF. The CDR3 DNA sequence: TGTGCCAGCAGCCCCTCAAGACTAGCGGGGGGTCACACCGGGGAGCTGTTTTTT.

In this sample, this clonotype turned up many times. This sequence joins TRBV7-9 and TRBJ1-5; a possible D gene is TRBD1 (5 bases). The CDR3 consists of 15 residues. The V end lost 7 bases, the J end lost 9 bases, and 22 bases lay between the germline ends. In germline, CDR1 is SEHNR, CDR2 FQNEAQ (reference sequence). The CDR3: CASTHAGTTGPPQHF. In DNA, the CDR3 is TGTGCCAGCACTCATGCCGGGACCACGGGCCCGCCCCAGCATTTT.

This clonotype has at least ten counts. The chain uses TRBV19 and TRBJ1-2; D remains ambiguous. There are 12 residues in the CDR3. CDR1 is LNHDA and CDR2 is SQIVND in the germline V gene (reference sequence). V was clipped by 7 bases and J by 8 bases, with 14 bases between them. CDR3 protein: CASKSGEGGYTF. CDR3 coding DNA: TGTGCCAGTAAATCCGGGGAAGGAGGCTACACCTTC.

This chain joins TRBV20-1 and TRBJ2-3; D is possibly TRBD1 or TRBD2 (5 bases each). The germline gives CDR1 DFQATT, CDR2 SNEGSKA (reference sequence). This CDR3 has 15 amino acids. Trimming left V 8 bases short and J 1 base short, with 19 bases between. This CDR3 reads CSTTPSGTRTDTQYF. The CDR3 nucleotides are TGCAGTACCACACCATCCGGGACGCGCACAGATACGCAGTATTTT.

CDR3 in amino acids: CARHRGTDYGYTF. The CDR3 region has the DNA TGTGCCAGGCACCGAGGGACAGACTATGGCTACACCTTC. V usage is TRBV2 and J usage is TRBJ1-2; 7 bases match TRBD1. V lost 9 bases, J lost 3 bases, and 7 bases stayed unmatched. The CDR3 runs to 13 residues. Per the germline V gene, CDR1 is SNHLY and CDR2 is FYNNEI.

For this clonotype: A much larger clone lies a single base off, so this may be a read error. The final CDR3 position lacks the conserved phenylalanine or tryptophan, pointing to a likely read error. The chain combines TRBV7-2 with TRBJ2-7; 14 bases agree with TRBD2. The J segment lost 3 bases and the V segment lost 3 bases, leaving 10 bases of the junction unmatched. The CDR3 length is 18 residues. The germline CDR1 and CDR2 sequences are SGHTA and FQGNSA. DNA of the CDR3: TGTGCCAGCAGCTTTAAGACTAGCGGGAGGGCCTATTTCTACGAGCAGTACCTC. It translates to CASSFKTSGRAYFYEQYL.

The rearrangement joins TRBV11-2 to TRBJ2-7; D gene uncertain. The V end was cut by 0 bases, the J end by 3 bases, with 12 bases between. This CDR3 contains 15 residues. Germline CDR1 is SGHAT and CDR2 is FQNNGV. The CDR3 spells CASSLDYSFGYEQYF. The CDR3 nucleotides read TGTGCCAGCAGCTTAGATTACAGTTTTGGCTACGAGCAGTACTTC.

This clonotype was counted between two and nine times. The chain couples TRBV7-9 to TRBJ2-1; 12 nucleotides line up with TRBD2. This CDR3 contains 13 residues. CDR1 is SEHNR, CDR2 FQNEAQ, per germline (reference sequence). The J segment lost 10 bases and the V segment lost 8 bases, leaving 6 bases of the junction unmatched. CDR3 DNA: TGTGCCAGCCAGACTAGCGGGAGTCAGGAGCAGTTCTTC. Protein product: CASQTSGSQEQFF.